The T cell receptor (beta chain) under discussion was sequenced for a study of CD4 T cells in relation to SARS-CoV-2 and coronaviruses. CD4+ T cells from unexposed donors were obtained before the COVID-19 pandemic (2011-2018). After roughly ten days of culture, CD4+ T cells were isolated. Trimming cost V 1 base and J 6 bases, with 16 bases left between them. In germline, CDR1 is LGHDT, CDR2 YNNKEL (reference sequence). This CDR3 spans 15 amino acids. Clones were read by immunoSEQ multiplex PCR, and TCRdb kept only the in-frame ones, dropping some. The data show about 18,000 clones, approximately 78% seen once. In regard to this clone: Its matching antigen is unknown.

V gene TRBV3-1 (or the pseudogene TRBV3-2) combines with J gene TRBJ2-7, with D maybe TRBD2 (6 bases). The receptor was derived from a human donor in good health. The source material was CD4+ T cells from PBMCs, cultured in vitro. The CDR3 loop is CASSQASGTSGEQYF. DNA of the CDR3: TGTGCCAGCAGCCAAGCCTCCGGGACTTCGGGCGAGCAGTACTTC.